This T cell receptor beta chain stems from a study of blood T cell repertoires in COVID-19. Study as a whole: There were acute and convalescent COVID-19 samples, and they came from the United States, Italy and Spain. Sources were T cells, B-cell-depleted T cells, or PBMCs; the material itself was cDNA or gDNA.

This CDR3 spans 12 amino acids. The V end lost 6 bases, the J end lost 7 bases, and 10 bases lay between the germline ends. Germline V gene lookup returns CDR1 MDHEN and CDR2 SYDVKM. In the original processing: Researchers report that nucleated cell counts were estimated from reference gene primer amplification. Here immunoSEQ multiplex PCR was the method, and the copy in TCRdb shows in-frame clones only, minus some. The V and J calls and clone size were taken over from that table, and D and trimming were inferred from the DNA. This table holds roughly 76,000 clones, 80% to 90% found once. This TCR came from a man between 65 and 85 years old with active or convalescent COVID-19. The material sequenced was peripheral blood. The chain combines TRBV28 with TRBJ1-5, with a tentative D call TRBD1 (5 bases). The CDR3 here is CASREQVQPQHF. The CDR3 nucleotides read TGTGCCAGCAGAGAACAGGTGCAGCCCCAGCATTTT.